This paragraph reports one T cell receptor beta chain. The antigen is unknown. This entry is derived from a study of CD8+CD57+ T cells in acquired aplastic anemia. Whole-study context: Mean yield of DNA from sorted CD4+ and CD8+ cells was roughly 3.4 ug.

Patients chosen for sequencing had CD8+CD57+ cells that had expanded, as shown by flow cytometry. Every patient had severe acquired aplastic anemia. Findings and caveats of the study: In CD8+ cells, Simpson's diversity showed no significant difference between patients and controls. Shared by patients and controls, twenty-nine CD8+ CDR3s were abundant in patients.

V was cut by 6 bases and J by 3 bases, with 18 bases left in between. The CDR3 has 15 residues. Germline values: CDR1 MGHDK, CDR2 SYGVNS. Template material for TCR beta VDJ and CDR3 profiling consisted of genomic DNA. TCRdb used MiXCR to reprocess the reads, holding one entry per CDR3 protein. Counted here are 150,000 to 200,000 distinct CDR3 sequences, less than 60% occurring once; the ten biggest clones make up roughly 3.5%. V is TRBV25-1 and J is TRBJ2-7; D gene ambiguous. The sample consisted of sorted CD4+, CD8+, or CD8+CD57+ T cells (not recorded which) from PBMCs. The receptor comes from a human donor with aplastic anemia. CDR3 bases: TGTGCCAGCAGCCCCGAGGAGTCCTGGAACTACGAGCAGTACTTC. It is translated as CASSPEESWNYEQYF.